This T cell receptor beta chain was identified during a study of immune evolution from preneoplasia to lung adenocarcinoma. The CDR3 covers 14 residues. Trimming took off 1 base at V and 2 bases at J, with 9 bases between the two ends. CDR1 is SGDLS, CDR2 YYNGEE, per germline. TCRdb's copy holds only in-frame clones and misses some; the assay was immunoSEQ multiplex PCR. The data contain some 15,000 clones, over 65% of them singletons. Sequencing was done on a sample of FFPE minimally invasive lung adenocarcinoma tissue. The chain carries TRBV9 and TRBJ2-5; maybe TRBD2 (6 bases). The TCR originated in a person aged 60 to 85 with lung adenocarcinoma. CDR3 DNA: TGTGCCAGCAGCGTACATGCGGGGCAAGAGACCCAGTACTTC. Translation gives CASSVHAGQETQYF.